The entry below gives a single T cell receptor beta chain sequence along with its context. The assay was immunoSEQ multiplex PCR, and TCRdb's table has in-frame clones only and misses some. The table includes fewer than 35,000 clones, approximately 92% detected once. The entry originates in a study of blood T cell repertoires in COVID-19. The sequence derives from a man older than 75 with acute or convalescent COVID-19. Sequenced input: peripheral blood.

In nucleotides, the CDR3 is TGTGCCAGCAGGGACAGGGAGAACACTGAAGCTTTCTTT. Translation gives CASRDRENTEAFF. The rearrangement joins TRBV6-5 to TRBJ1-1; 8 bases align to TRBD1. Germline-derived CDR1 and CDR2 are MNHEY and SVGAGI. This CDR3 has 13 residues. V lost 6 bases to trimming and J lost 1 base; unmatched junction nucleotides: 1.